The rows below give T cell receptor beta chains drawn from one sample of a study of T cells in Graves' hyperthyroidism and ophthalmopathy. TCRdb re-derived calls from the multiplex PCR reads in MiXCR, one entry per CDR3 protein. This sample yields about 360,000 distinct CDR3 sequences, of which over 10% are seen a single time; around 9.2% belongs to the top ten. Input material: blood. The receptors here all came from a woman aged 18-29 years with Graves' hyperthyroidism. CDR3s include the opening cysteine and the closing phenylalanine or tryptophan.

v_call cdr3_aa
TRBV6-1 CASIPPGQGGTEAFF
TRBV20-1 CSAREGDRGPYEQYF
TRBV28 CASTSGGLAGENTGELFF
TRBV7-3 CASSVRAPGELFF
TRBV18 CASSPRVSVNQPQHF
TRBV12-3/TRBV12-4 CASTLRGRTNEKLLF
TRBV7-2 CASSRVAATYNEQFF
TRBV20-1 CSARDTLADTGELFF
TRBV12-3/TRBV12-4 CASRSPGGSYNEQFF
TRBV28 CASSFRDRENEKLFF
TRBV6-1 CASSRPGESTDTQYF
TRBV7-6 CASTLMTSGTGELFF
TRBV10-3 CAINRGEVGYGYTF
TRBV5-1 CASSLRTYNEQFF
TRBV28 CASSGAGGYDYGYTF
TRBV9 CASSVATQVTDEQFF
TRBV12-3/TRBV12-4 CASSPTGTSGGSTDTQYF
TRBV12-3/TRBV12-4 CASSPVGSFYNEQFF
TRBV19 CASSIYSYRAGELFF
TRBV29-1 CSVLWWDTQYF
TRBV9 CASSRTGVSGNTIYF
TRBV28 CASSFTSRGYTF
TRBV27 CASNLTVYNEQFF
TRBV20-1 CSAPQGVNTEAFF
TRBV25-1 CASSENPTYEQYF
TRBV30 CAWADTGRFSEKLFF
TRBV19 CASSVGHSSSYNSPLHF
TRBV6-1 CASSRGTGAGYTF
TRBV30 CAWGAASGNEQFF
TRBV6-1 CASRAGTENYGYTF
TRBV5-1 CASSLVGRDGNEQFF
TRBV5-1 CASSNGPMQFF
TRBV12-3/TRBV12-4 CASSHRDRGYEQYF
TRBV14 CASSPGPFQGKLFF
TRBV6-1 CASSKRTAEGEQYF
TRBV7-2 CASSLLGSGGLSSYNEQFF
TRBV7-9 CASSLGPANTEAFF
TRBV28 CASLARGSEQYF
TRBV27 CASSLEGSGGEKLFF
TRBV20-1 CSTSYNEQFF
TRBV2 CASSGGDSVMNTEAFF
TRBV10-2 CASIIHLGGAGNEQFF
TRBV20-1 CSAGEDTQYF
TRBV4-1 CASSPQRGGNSMSTDTQYF
TRBV12-3/TRBV12-4 CASSLGTGGAGGETQYF
TRBV27 CASSLLAGGGGNIQYF
TRBV20-1 CSARDPANYGYTF
TRBV20-1 CSARGDAYEQYF
TRBV10-3 CATLRGPPYEQYF
TRBV2 CASSGVRGRNIQYF
TRBV27 CASRPSRDASIDTQYF
TRBV28 CASTSGRKSNQPQHF
TRBV20-1 CSARDWIGFSNQPQHF
TRBV5-1 CASSLSSTRSEQFF
TRBV4-3 CASSQELSTDTQYF